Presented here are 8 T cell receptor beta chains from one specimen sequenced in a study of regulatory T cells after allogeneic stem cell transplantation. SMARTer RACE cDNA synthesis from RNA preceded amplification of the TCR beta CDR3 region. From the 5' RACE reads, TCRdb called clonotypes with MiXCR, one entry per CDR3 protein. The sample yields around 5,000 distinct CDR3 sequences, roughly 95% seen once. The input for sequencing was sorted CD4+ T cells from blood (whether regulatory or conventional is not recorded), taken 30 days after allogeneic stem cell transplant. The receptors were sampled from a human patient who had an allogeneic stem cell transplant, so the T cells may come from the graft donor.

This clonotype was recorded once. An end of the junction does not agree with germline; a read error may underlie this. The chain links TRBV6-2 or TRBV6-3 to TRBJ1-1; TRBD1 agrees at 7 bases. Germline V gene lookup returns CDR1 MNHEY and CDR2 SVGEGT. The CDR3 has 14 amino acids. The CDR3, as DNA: TGTGCCAGCAGTCTGACAGGGATGCACACTAAAGCGTTCTTT. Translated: CASSLTGMHTKAFF.

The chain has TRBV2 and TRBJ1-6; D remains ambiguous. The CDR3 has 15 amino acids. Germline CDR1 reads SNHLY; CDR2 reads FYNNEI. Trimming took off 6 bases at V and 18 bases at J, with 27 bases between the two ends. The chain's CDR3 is CASSSMSAYNTDPHF. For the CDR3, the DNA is TGTGCCAGCAGCAGTATGAGCGCCTATAACACTGACCCCCACTTT.

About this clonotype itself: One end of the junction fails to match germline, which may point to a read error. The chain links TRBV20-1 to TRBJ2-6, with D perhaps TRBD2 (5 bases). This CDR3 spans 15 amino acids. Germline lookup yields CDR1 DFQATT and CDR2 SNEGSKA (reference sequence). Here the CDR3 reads CSTREPSSEANMQSF. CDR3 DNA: TGCAGTACTAGAGAGCCGTCGTCAGAGGCCAATATGCAGTCTTTC.

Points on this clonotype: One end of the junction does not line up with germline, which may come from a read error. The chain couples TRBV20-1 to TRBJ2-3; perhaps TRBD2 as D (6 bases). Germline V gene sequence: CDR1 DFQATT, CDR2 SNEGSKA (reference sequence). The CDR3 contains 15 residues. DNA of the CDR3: TGCAGTGCTAGAGATGCAACGGGAGAGGGAGATGCGCAGTATTTT. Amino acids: CSARDATGEGDAQYF.

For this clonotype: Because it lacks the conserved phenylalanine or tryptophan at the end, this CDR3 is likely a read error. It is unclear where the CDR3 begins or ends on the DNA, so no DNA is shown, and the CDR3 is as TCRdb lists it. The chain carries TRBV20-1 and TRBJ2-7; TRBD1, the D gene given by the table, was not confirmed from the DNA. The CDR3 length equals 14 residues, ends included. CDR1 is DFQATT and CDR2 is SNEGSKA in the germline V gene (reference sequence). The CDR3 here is CSAEGPGQIYRQYI.

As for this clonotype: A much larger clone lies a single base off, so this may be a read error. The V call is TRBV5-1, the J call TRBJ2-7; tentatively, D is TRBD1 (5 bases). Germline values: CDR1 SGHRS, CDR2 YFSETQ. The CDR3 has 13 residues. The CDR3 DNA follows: TGCGCCAGCAGCTCCAGGGTGGTCGACGAGCGGTACTTC. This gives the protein CASSSRVVDERYF.

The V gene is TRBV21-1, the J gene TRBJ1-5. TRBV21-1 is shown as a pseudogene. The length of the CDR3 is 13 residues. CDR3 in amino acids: CAISKGRYQHQHF. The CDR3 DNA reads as TGCGCGATCAGCAAAGGCCGCTACCAGCACCAGCATTTT.

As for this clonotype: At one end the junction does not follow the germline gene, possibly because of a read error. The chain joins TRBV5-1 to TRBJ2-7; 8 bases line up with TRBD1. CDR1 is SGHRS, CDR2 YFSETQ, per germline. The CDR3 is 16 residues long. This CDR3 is CPSRQTAGTGSCEQYF. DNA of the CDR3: TGCCCCAGCCGCCAAACCGCAGGGACAGGATCCTGCGAGCAGTACTTC.